This T cell receptor beta chain derives from a study of cytomegalovirus exposure and HLA in healthy donors. Turning to the study itself: Around 200 million T cells yielded around 100 million unique TCR beta sequences, as an earlier analysis found.

Points from the study as a whole: Using the classifier, cytomegalovirus status was reportedly diagnosed with high specificity and sensitivity.

This PCR relied on a set of 60 Vbeta primers and 13 Jbeta primers. In the study's own analysis: Counted up in a later analysis, unique TCR beta chains came to roughly 80 million, with about 10 million shared. Assay used: immunoSEQ multiplex PCR; TCRdb lists only in-frame clones, some missing. V, J and clone size are taken as reported in that table, and D and trimming were inferred from the DNA itself. The sample has more than 110,000 clones; 55% to 80% are singletons. Looked up from germline, CDR1 is SNHLY and CDR2 is FYNNEI. V gave up 9 bases and J gave up 6 bases, with 14 bases separating them. The CDR3 is 12 residues long. A remark on this clone: The antigen is not known.

Input material: PBMCs. The V gene is TRBV2, the J gene TRBJ1-2; possible D gene TRBD1, 6 bases. This TCR came from a woman in her thirties or forties in good health and CMV-seronegative. CDR3 sequence: CARRQAGHGYTF. CDR3 coding DNA: TGTGCCAGGAGACAGGCAGGCCATGGCTACACCTTC.